The 27 T cell receptor beta chains below come from one sample, sequenced in a study of early T cells in non-severe SARS-CoV-2 infection. TCRdb reanalysed the 5' RACE reads using MiXCR and keeps one entry per CDR3 protein. The sample gives about 35,000 distinct CDR3 sequences, 5.8% of which show up once; about 8% is in the top ten. The specimen sequenced was whole blood. The source of these receptors is an adult who was a healthcare worker with PCR-confirmed SARS-CoV-2 infection or an uninfected control (not recorded which).

This clonotype showed up many times. The V call is TRBV7-3, the J call TRBJ1-1; no clear D. The CDR3 runs 13 residues. CDR1 and CDR2 (germline): SGHTA, FQGTGA. V was cut by 5 bases and J by 9 bases, with 16 bases left in between. The CDR3 spells CASSPVFAAKAFF. DNA of the CDR3: TGTGCCAGCAGCCCCGTCTTTGCTGCGAAAGCTTTCTTT.

For this clonotype: One base away lies a much larger clone, so this may be a sequencing read error. The chain joins TRBV19 to TRBJ2-5; possible D gene TRBD2, 5 bases. This CDR3 has 14 amino acids. The germline CDR1 and CDR2 sequences are LNHDA and SQIVND (reference sequence). Here the CDR3 reads CASASLEVRESQYF. The CDR3 DNA reads as TGTGCCAGTGCTTCCTTGGAGGTTCGAGAGTCCCAGTACTTC.

The chain recombines TRBV5-1 with TRBJ1-2; possibly TRBD1 for D (5 bases). Trimming cost V 4 bases and J 4 bases, with 11 bases left between them. The CDR3 extends over 13 amino acids. Germline CDR1 reads SGHRS; CDR2 reads YFSETQ. The chain's CDR3 is CASSPGRIYGYTF. CDR3 nucleotides: TGCGCCAGCAGCCCGGGACGGATCTATGGCTACACCTTC.

This clonotype has at least ten counts. The rearrangement joins TRBV27 to TRBJ2-3; 9 bases fit TRBD2. There are 16 residues in the CDR3. Germline lookup yields CDR1 MNHEY and CDR2 SMNVEV (reference sequence). The V and J ends lost 1 base and 5 bases, in that order; junction bases with no gene match: 7. The CDR3 region is CASSLFPAGGGDTQYF. The CDR3 DNA sequence: TGTGCCAGCAGTTTATTTCCAGCGGGAGGTGGAGATACGCAGTATTTT.

This clonotype was picked up many times. This chain links TRBV7-2 with TRBJ2-1; 8 positions match TRBD2. J lost 4 bases, V lost 1 base, and 3 bases had no gene match. Germline lookup yields CDR1 SGHTA and CDR2 FQGNSA. CDR3 length equals 15 residues. For the CDR3, the DNA is TGTGCCAGCAGCTTAGGAGCGGGGGCTTACAATGAGCAGTTCTTC. As protein: CASSLGAGAYNEQFF.

This clonotype was observed many times. The chain recombines TRBV11-1 with TRBJ2-5; TRBD1 matches at 7 bases. This CDR3 comprises 12 residues. V lost 5 bases, J lost 3 bases, and 0 bases stayed unmatched. Per the germline V gene, CDR1 is SGHAT and CDR2 is FQDESV (reference sequence). The CDR3 sequence is CASSDREETQYF. The CDR3 DNA reads TGTGCCAGCAGCGACAGGGAAGAGACCCAGTACTTC.

This clonotype has only a few counts. The chain uses TRBV12-3 or TRBV12-4 and TRBJ2-3; TRBD2 might be the D (5 bases). The ends were cut back, 5 bases at V and 10 bases at J, with 13 bases in the middle. This CDR3 contains 12 residues. This CDR3 is CASSTTRAPQYF. DNA for the CDR3: TGTGCCAGCAGTACTACTAGGGCGCCGCAGTATTTT.

This clonotype has a count of ten or more. J is TRBJ2-2 and V is TRBV29-1; 7 bases fit TRBD1. CDR3 length equals 13 residues. In germline, CDR1 is SQVTM, CDR2 ANQGSEA. The trim removed 8 bases at V and 3 bases at J, leaving 6 bases unmatched. CDR3: CSILGQYTGELFF. CDR3 DNA: TGCAGCATATTGGGACAGTACACCGGGGAGCTGTTTTTT.

This clonotype came up a few times. In nucleotides, the CDR3 is TGTGCCAGCACCGGGACTAGCGGTTACAATGAGCAGTTCTTC. This codes for CASTGTSGYNEQFF. The J gene is TRBJ2-1, the V gene TRBV6-2 or TRBV6-3; 11 bases match TRBD2. Germline-derived CDR1 and CDR2 are MNHEY and SVGEGT. The CDR3 runs to 14 residues. The V gene end was trimmed by 7 bases and the J gene end by 4 bases; junction bases not matched to a gene: 3.

The chain is built from TRBV20-1 and TRBJ2-5; perhaps TRBD2 as D (5 bases). CDR1 is DFQATT, CDR2 SNEGSKA, per germline (reference sequence). Trimming stripped 4 bases from V and 7 bases from J, with 16 bases between. This CDR3 comprises 13 residues. CDR3 nucleotide sequence: TGCAGTGCTATGGACTCTAGTAAGGTGACCCAGTACTTC. It is translated as CSAMDSSKVTQYF.

This clonotype was detected many times. J is TRBJ1-2 and V is TRBV4-3; D is unresolved. The germline V and J ends were trimmed by 3 bases and 5 bases, with 10 bases remaining between them. Germline V gives CDR1 LGHNA, CDR2 YSLEER. The CDR3 length is 13 residues. This chain's CDR3 is CASSQEGKYGYTF. The DNA for the CDR3 is TGCGCCAGCAGCCAGGAAGGGAAATATGGCTACACCTTC.

The table lists this clonotype with many counts. The J gene is TRBJ2-1, the V gene TRBV4-2, with a weak D call TRBD1 (6 bases). The ends were cut back, 0 bases at V and 8 bases at J, with 17 bases in the middle. There are 16 residues in the CDR3. Germline-derived CDR1 and CDR2 are LGHNA and YNFKEQ. CDR3 sequence: CASSQETGWGLDEQFF. In DNA, the CDR3 is TGTGCCAGCAGCCAAGAGACGGGGTGGGGGCTGGATGAGCAGTTCTTC.

The table lists this clonotype with many counts. The chain uses TRBV12-2 and TRBJ1-1; TRBD1 is the table's D call, not checked against the DNA. TRBV12-2 is classified as a pseudogene. CDR3 length: 16 residues. CDR3 nucleotide sequence: TGTGCAAGTCGCTTAGCCAGAAACAGGGTCTCCCCTGAAGCTTTCTTT. It encodes CASRLARNRVSPEAFF.

This clonotype was observed many times. The chain uses TRBV6-5 and TRBJ1-4; maybe TRBD1 (5 bases). V lost 0 bases to trimming and J lost 10 bases, with 15 bases between them. The CDR3 is 15 residues long. CDR1 and CDR2 (germline): MNHEY, SVGAGI. CDR3 loop: CASSYSRGGETKLFF. As DNA, the CDR3 is TGTGCCAGCAGTTACTCGAGGGGCGGAGAAACAAAACTGTTTTTT.

The chain recombines TRBV7-9 with TRBJ1-1, with D unresolved. Trimming stripped 4 bases from V and 4 bases from J, with 16 bases between. The CDR3 totals 15 residues. The germline CDR1 and CDR2 sequences are SEHNR and FQNEAQ (reference sequence). The CDR3 reads CASSSPQRGITEAFF. The CDR3 DNA reads as TGTGCCAGCAGCTCCCCGCAGCGGGGTATCACTGAAGCTTTCTTT.

In this sample, this clonotype turned up many times. The genes are TRBV16 and TRBJ1-3, with 9 bases that match TRBD1. This CDR3 comprises 14 residues. Trimming at V came to 4 bases and at J to 6 bases, leaving 4 bases not matched to a gene. The germline V gene encodes CDR1 KGHSY and CDR2 FQNENV. CDR3 in amino acids: CASSRTGAENTIYF. In DNA, the CDR3 is TGTGCCAGCAGCCGGACAGGGGCTGAAAACACCATATATTTT.

This clonotype was detected ten times or more. The rearrangement joins TRBV2 to TRBJ1-1; D remains ambiguous. Trimming cost V 6 bases and J 8 bases, with 13 bases left between them. The CDR3 consists of 12 residues. Germline-derived CDR1 and CDR2 are SNHLY and FYNNEI. The CDR3 DNA reads TGTGCCAGCAGCCCCGGTTCGGTCGAAGCTTTCTTT. Its protein is CASSPGSVEAFF.

This clonotype was detected many times. The chain is built from TRBV12-3 or TRBV12-4 and TRBJ1-2; D gene uncertain. This CDR3 region has 12 residues. Trimming removed 3 bases from V and 8 bases from J, with 10 bases in between. The CDR3 spells CASSFSTGGYTF. DNA of the CDR3: TGTGCCAGCAGTTTCTCGACGGGAGGCTACACCTTC.

This clonotype occurred many times. The CDR3 protein is CASSYASGSSYEQYF. As DNA, the CDR3 is TGCGCCAGCAGCTATGCTAGCGGGAGCTCCTACGAGCAGTACTTC. The chain carries TRBV5-1 and TRBJ2-7; 10 nucleotides agree with TRBD2. The CDR3 runs to 15 residues. Germline CDR1 and CDR2: SGHRS and YFSETQ. Trimming took 3 bases from V and 0 from J; bases not matched to a gene: 3. The full variable domain, with the rest looked up from reference TRBV5-1 and TRBJ2-7, is KAGVTQTPRYLIKTRGQQVTLSCSPISGHRSVSWYQQTPGQGLQFLFEYFSETQRNKGNFPGRFSGRQFSNSRSEMNVSTLELGDSALYLCASSYASGSSYEQYFGPGTRLTVT.

This clonotype came up many times. The chain combines TRBV2 with TRBJ1-6, with D hard to call. The CDR3 contains 12 residues. The V and J ends lost 1 base and 13 bases respectively, with 8 bases between them. CDR1 is SNHLY, CDR2 FYNNEI, per germline. CDR3 region: CASSEESPPLHF. CDR3 bases: TGTGCCAGCAGTGAAGAGAGCCCGCCCCTCCACTTT.

The rearrangement links TRBV29-1 to TRBJ1-3; D remains ambiguous. There are 12 residues in the CDR3. CDR1 is SQVTM and CDR2 is ANQGSEA in the germline V gene. V was cut by 4 bases and J by 2 bases, with 6 bases left in between. DNA of the CDR3: TGCAGCGTTGGGGAGACTGGAAACACCATATATTTT. It codes for CSVGETGNTIYF.

This clonotype was recorded a few times. The chain has TRBV6-5 and TRBJ2-5; D ambiguous. This CDR3 is 13 amino acids long. V was shortened by 4 bases and J by 0 bases, with 6 bases between the two germline ends. CDR1 MNHEY and CDR2 SVGAGI come from the germline V gene. CDR3 DNA: TGTGCCAGCAGTTGGACGTACCAAGAGACCCAGTACTTC. Translated, it gives CASSWTYQETQYF.

At least ten counts were recorded for this clonotype. CDR3 in amino acids: CAWSVSGWDTEAFF. CDR3 nucleotide sequence: TGTGCCTGGAGTGTATCCGGTTGGGACACTGAAGCTTTCTTT. The rearrangement links TRBV30 to TRBJ1-1; no reliable D call. V shed 0 bases and J shed 3 bases, with 11 bases lying between them. CDR1 and CDR2 (germline): GTSNPN, SVGIG (reference sequence). CDR3 length: 14 amino acids. Supplemented by reference TRBV30 and TRBJ1-1, the full variable domain reads SQTIHQWPATLVQPVGSPLSLECTVEGTSNPNLYWYRQAAGRGLQLLFYSVGIGQISSEVPQNLSASRPQDRQFILSSKKLLLSDSGFYLCAWSVSGWDTEAFFGQGTRLTVV.

This clonotype has at least ten counts. V usage is TRBV6-6 and J usage is TRBJ1-5; the D gene is possibly TRBD1 (6 bases). CDR3 length equals 16 residues. Germline V CDR1 and CDR2: MNHNY, SVGAGI (reference sequence). V lost 6 bases to trimming and J lost 0 bases, with 15 bases between them. CDR3 bases: TGTGCCAGCAGCCCCCACAGGGAGAATAGCAATCAGCCCCAGCATTTT. Encoded protein: CASSPHRENSNQPQHF.

This clonotype was detected only a few times. The V call is TRBV27, the J call TRBJ2-5, with unresolved D. The CDR3 covers 14 residues. V gave up 3 bases and J gave up 1 base, with 9 bases separating them. The V gene's germline CDR1 is MNHEY and CDR2 SMNVEV (reference sequence). DNA of the CDR3: TGTGCCAGCAGTTTCGGCAGCTCCCAAGAGACCCAGTACTTC. It codes for CASSFGSSQETQYF.

The rearrangement links TRBV4-1 to TRBJ2-5, with a weak D call TRBD2 (5 bases). Trimming took 5 bases from V and 5 from J, leaving 21 bases between them. Germline-derived CDR1 and CDR2 are MGHRA and YSYEKL. This CDR3 is built from 16 residues. CDR3 DNA: TGCGCCAGCAGCTTAATTCAAGTGAGCGGTCGGGAGACCCAGTACTTC. This encodes CASSLIQVSGRETQYF.

Ten or more counts support this clonotype. The genes are TRBV7-9 and TRBJ2-4; D gene unclear. V dropped 5 bases and J dropped 0 bases, with 8 bases sitting between them. The CDR3 extends over 14 amino acids. Looked up from germline, CDR1 is SEHNR and CDR2 is FQNEAQ (reference sequence). Here the CDR3 DNA reads TGTGCCAGCAGCCCGGAGTTAGCCAAAAACATTCAGTACTTC. It codes for CASSPELAKNIQYF.